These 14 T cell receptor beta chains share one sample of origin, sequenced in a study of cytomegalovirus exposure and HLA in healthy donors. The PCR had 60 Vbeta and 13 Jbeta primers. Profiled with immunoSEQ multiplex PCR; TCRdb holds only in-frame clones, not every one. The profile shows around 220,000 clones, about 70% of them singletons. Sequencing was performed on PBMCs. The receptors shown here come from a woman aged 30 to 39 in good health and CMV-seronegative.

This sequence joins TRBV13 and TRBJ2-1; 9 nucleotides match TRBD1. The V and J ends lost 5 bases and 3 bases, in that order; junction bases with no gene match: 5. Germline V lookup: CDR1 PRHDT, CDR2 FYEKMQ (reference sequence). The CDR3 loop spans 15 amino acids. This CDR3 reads CASSLGQGNYNEQFF. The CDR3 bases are TGTGCCAGCAGCCTGGGACAGGGCAACTACAATGAGCAGTTCTTC.

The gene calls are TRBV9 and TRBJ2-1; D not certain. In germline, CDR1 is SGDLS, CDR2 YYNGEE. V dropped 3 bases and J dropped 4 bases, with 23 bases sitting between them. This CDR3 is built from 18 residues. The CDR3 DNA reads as TGTGCCAGCAGCGAGACTCCTAACACAAGGATCATATACAATGAGCAGTTCTTC. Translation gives CASSETPNTRIIYNEQFF.

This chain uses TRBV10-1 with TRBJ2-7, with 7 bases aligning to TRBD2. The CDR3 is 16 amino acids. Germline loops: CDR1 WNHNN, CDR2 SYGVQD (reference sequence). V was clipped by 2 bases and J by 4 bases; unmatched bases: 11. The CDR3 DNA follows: TGCGCCAGCAGTGAGGATGACGGCGGGAGTTCGTACGAGCAGTACTTC. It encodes CASSEDDGGSSYEQYF.

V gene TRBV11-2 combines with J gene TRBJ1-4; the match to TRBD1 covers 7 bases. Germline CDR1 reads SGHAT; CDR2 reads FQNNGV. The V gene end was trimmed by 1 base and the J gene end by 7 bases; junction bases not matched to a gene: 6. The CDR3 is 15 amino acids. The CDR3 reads CASSLVRQGVEKLFF. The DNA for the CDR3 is TGTGCCAGCAGCTTAGTTCGGCAGGGGGTTGAAAAACTGTTTTTT.

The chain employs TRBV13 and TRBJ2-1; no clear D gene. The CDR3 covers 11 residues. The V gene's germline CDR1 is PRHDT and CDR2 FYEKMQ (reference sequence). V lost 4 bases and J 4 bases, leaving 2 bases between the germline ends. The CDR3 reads CASSSYNEQFF. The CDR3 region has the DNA TGTGCCAGCAGCTCATACAATGAGCAGTTCTTC.

As DNA, the CDR3 is TGTGCCAGTAGTATAGCGGCAGGGGTTTATGACAATGAGCAGTTCTTC. Translating it yields CASSIAAGVYDNEQFF. The chain combines TRBV19 with TRBJ2-1, with D possibly TRBD1 on 6 matching bases. This CDR3 contains 16 residues. From germline, CDR1 is LNHDA and CDR2 SQIVND (reference sequence). V was trimmed by 1 base and J by 5 bases, leaving 15 bases between them.

The DNA of the CDR3 is TGCGCCAGCAGCTCAGGGTTCTATGGCTACACCTTC. Amino acid sequence: CASSSGFYGYTF. The chain employs TRBV4-1 and TRBJ1-2; perhaps TRBD1 as D (5 bases). Germline V gene data show CDR1 as MGHRA and CDR2 as YSYEKL. V was clipped by 5 bases and J by 4 bases, with 8 bases between them. This CDR3 comprises 12 residues.

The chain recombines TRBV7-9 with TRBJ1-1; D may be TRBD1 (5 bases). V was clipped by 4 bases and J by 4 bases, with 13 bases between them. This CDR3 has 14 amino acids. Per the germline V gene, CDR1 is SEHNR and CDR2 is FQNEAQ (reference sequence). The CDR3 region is CASSSVGGSTEAFF. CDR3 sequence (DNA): TGTGCCAGCAGCTCCGTGGGGGGGAGCACTGAAGCTTTCTTT.

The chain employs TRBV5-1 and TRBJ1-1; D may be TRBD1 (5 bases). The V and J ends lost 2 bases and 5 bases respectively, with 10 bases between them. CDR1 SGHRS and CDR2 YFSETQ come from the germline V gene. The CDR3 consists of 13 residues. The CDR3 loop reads CASSLGSGTEAFF. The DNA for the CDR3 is TGCGCCAGCAGCTTAGGTTCAGGGACTGAAGCTTTCTTT.

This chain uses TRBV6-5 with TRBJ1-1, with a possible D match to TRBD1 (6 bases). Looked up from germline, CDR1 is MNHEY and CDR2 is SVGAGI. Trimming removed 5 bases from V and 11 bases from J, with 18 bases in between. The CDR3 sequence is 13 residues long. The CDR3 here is CASSPTGPQSAFF. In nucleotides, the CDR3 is TGTGCCAGCAGTCCGACAGGACCTCAATCGGCTTTCTTT.

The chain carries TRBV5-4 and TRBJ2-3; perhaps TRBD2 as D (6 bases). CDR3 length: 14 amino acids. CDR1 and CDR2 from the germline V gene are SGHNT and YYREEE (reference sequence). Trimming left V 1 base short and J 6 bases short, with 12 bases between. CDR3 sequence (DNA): TGTGCCAGCAGCTTGTCCCCCCGGGAGGATACGCAGTATTTT. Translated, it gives CASSLSPREDTQYF.

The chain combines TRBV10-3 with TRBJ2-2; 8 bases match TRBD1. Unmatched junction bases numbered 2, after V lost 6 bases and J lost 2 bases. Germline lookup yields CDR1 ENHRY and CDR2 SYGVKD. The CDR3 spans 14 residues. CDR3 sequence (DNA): TGTGCCATCAGGGGACAGGAAAACACCGGGGAGCTGTTTTTT. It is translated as CAIRGQENTGELFF.

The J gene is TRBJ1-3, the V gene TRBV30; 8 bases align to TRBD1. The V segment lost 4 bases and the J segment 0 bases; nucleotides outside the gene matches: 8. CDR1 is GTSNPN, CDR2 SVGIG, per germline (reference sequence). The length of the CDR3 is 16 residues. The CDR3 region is CAWTGTGRSSGNTIYF. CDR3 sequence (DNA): TGTGCCTGGACGGGGACAGGTCGTAGCTCTGGAAACACCATATATTTT.

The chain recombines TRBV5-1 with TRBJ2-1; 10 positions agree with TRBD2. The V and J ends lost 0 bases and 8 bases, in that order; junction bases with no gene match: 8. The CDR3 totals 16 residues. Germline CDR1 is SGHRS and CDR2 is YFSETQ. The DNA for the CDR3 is TGCGCCAGCAGCTTGGGACTAGCGGGTTTGACCTATGAGCAGTTCTTC. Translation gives CASSLGLAGLTYEQFF.